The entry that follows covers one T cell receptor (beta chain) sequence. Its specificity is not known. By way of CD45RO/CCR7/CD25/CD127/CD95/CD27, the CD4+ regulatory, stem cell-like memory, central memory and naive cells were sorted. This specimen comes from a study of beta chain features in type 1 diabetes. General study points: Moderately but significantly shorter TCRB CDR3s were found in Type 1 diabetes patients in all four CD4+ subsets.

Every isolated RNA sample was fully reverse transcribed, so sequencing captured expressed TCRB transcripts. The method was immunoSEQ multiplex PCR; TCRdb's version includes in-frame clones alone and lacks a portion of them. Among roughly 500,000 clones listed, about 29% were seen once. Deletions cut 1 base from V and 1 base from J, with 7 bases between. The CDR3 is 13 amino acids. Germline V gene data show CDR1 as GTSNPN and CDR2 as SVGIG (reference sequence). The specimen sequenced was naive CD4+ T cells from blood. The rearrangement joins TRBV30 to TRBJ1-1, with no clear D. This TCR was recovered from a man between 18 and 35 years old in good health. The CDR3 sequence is CAWSARPNTEAFF. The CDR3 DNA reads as TGTGCCTGGAGTGCTCGTCCGAACACTGAAGCTTTCTTT.